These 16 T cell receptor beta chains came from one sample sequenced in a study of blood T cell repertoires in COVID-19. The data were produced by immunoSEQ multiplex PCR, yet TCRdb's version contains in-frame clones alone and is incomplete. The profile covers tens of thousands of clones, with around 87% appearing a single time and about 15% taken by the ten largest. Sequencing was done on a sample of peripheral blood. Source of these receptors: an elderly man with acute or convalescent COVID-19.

CDR3 bases: TGTGCCAGCAGCCGACTCCTCCTAGAAACCCAAGAGACCCAGTACTTC. It specifies CASSRLLLETQETQYF. V and J are TRBV3-1 (or the pseudogene TRBV3-2) and TRBJ2-5; D gene unclear. CDR1 is LGHDT, CDR2 YNNKEL, per germline (reference sequence). This CDR3 has 16 amino acids. With 4 bases removed from V and 1 base from J, the gap between germline ends came to 16 bases.

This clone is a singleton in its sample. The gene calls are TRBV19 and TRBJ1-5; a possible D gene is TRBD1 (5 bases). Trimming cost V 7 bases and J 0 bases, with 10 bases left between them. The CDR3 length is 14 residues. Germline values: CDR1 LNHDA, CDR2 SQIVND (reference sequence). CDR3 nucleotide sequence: TGTGCCAGTAACTGGGGCTATAGCAATCAGCCCCAGCATTTT. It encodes CASNWGYSNQPQHF.

The CDR3 DNA sequence: TGTGCCAGCAGCCCATGGACAGGGGTCAGCACTGAAGCTTTCTTT. This gives the protein CASSPWTGVSTEAFF. The rearrangement joins TRBV7-6 to TRBJ1-1; 9 bases fit TRBD1. With V trimmed by 5 bases and J by 4 bases, 8 bases remained unmatched. The CDR3 contains 15 residues. In germline, CDR1 is SGHVS, CDR2 FNYEAQ.

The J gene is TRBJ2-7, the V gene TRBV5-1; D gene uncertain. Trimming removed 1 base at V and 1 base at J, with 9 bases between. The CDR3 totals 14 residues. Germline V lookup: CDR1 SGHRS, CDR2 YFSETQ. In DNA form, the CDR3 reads TGCGCCAGCAGCTTGAGTAGTCCTTCCTACGAGCAGTACTTC. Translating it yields CASSLSSPSYEQYF.

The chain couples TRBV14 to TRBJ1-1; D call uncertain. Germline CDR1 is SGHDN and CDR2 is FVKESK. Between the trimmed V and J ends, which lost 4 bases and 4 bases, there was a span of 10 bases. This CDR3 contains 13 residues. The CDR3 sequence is CASSPTRGTEAFF. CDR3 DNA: TGTGCCAGCAGCCCTACCCGGGGCACTGAAGCTTTCTTT.

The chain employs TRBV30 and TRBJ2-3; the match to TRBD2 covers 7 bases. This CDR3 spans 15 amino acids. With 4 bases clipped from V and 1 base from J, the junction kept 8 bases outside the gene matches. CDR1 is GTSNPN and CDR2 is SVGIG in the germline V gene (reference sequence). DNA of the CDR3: TGTGCCTGGACAGCAGCGGGGAGACGCACAGATACGCAGTATTTT. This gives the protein CAWTAAGRRTDTQYF.

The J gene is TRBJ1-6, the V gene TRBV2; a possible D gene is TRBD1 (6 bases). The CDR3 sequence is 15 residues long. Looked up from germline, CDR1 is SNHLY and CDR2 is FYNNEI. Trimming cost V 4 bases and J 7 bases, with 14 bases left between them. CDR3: CASSGTGTQNSPLHF. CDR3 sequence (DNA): TGTGCCAGCAGTGGGACCGGGACACAGAATTCACCCCTCCACTTT.

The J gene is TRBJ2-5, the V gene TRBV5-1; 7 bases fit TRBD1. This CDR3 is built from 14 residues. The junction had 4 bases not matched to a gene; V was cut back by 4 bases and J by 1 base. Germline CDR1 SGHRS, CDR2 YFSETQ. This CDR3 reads CASSPGDSQETQYF. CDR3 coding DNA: TGCGCCAGCAGCCCCGGGGACAGCCAAGAGACCCAGTACTTC.

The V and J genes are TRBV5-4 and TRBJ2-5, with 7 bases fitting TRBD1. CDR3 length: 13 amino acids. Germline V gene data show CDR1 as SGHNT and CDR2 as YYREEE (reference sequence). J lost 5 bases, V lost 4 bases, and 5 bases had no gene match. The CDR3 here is CASSLQGSETQYF. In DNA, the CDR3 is TGTGCCAGCAGCCTACAGGGGAGCGAGACCCAGTACTTC.

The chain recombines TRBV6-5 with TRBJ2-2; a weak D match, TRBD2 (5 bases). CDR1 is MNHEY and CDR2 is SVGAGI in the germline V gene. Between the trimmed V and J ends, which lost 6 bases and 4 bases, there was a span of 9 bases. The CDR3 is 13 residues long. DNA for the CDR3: TGTGCCAGCAGGAGCCGGGGCACCGGGGAGCTGTTTTTT. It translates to CASRSRGTGELFF.

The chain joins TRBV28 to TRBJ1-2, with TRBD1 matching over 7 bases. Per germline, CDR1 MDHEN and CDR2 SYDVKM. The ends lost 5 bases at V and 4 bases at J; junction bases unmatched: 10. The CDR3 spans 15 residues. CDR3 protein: CASSTQTGFSYGYTF. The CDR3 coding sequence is TGTGCCAGCAGTACCCAGACAGGGTTTTCCTATGGCTACACCTTC.

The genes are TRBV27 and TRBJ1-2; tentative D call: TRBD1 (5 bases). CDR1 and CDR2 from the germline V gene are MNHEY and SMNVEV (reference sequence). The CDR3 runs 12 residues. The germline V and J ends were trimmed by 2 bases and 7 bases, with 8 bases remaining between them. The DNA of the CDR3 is TGTGCCAGCAGTTTACCGGGGGGTGGCTACACCTTC. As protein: CASSLPGGGYTF.

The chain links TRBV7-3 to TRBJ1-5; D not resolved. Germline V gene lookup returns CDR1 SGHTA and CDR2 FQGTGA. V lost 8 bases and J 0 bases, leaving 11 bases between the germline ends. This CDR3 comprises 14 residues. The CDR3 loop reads CASGLMYSNQPQHF. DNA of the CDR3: TGTGCCAGCGGCCTTATGTATAGCAATCAGCCCCAGCATTTT.

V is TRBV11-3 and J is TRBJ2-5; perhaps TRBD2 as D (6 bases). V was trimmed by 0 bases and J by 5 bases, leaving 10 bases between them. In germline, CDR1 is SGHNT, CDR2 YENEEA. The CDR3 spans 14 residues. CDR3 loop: CASSLDGGQETQYF. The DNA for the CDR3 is TGTGCCAGCAGCTTAGATGGAGGGCAGGAGACCCAGTACTTC.

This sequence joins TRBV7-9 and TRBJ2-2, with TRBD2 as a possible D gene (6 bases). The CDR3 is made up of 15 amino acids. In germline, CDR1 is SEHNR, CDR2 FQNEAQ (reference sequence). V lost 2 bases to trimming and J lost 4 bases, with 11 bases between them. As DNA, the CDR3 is TGTGCCAGCAGCTTAACTAGCCAGGGCACCGGGGAGCTGTTTTTT. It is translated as CASSLTSQGTGELFF. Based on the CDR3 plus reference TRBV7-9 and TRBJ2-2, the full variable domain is DTGVSQNPRHKITKRGQNVTFRCDPISEHNRLYWYRQTLGQGPEFLTYFQNEAQLEKSRLLSDRFSAERPKGSFSTLEIQRTEQGDSAMYLCASSLTSQGTGELFFGEGSRLTVL.

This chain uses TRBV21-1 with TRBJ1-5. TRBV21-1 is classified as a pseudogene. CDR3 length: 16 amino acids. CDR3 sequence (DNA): TGTGCCAGCAGCAAAGTGGACTTATGGTGCAATCAGCCCCAGCATTTT. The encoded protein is CASSKVDLWCNQPQHF.